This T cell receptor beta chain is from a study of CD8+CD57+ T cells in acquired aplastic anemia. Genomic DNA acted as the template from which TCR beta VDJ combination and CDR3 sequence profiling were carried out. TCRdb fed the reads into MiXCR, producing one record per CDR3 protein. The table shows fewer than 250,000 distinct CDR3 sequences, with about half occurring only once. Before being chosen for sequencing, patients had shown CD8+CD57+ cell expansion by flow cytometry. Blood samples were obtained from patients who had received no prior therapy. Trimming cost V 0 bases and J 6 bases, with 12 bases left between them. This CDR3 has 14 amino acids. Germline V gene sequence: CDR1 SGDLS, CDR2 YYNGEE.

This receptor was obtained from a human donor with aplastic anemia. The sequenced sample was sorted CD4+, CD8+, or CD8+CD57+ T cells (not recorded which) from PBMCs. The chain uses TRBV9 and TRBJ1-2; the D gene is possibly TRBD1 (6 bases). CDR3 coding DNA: TGTGCCAGCAGCGTAGACGGGGCAGGGGATGGCTACACCTTC. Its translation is CASSVDGAGDGYTF.